This record looks at one T cell receptor beta chain sequence and its context. Data came from immunoSEQ multiplex PCR; TCRdb stores just in-frame clones and leaves some out. The sample shows about 110,000 clones, roughly 90% of them seen only once. These data originate in a study of cytomegalovirus exposure and HLA in healthy donors. Germline CDR1 is SQVTM and CDR2 is ANQGSEA. This CDR3 region has 14 residues. Germline trimming cut 7 bases from V and 0 bases from J; bases unmatched to any gene: 6. The sequence was collected from a woman aged 18 to 35 in good health and CMV-seronegative. Material: PBMCs. This sequence joins TRBV29-1 and TRBJ2-7, with 10 bases lining up with TRBD2. The CDR3 coding sequence is TGCAGCGCTTGGACTAGCGGAAGCTCCTACGAGCAGTACTTC. As protein: CSAWTSGSSYEQYF.